Each of the 26 T cell receptor beta chains below was sequenced from the same sample in a study of breast tumors, draining lymph nodes, adjacent tissues. TCRdb reprocessed the multiplex PCR reads via MiXCR and lists one record per CDR3 protein. The sample lists 180,000 or so distinct CDR3 sequences; 30% to 40% were seen once. Breast cancer patients provided tissue from their axillary draining lymph nodes. Sequenced input: axillary lymph node tissue. The source is a female donor with breast cancer. Some clones in this sample may be carry-over from other donors' samples.

The rearrangement links TRBV19 to TRBJ2-1, with 13 positions matching TRBD2. J lost 9 bases, V lost 11 bases, and 13 bases had no gene match. CDR1 and CDR2 (germline): LNHDA, SQIVND (reference sequence). The CDR3 spans 15 residues. The CDR3 region has the DNA TGTGCCGGTGGTATCTGGACTAGCGGGGGTATTGAGCAGTTCTTC. Translation gives CAGGIWTSGGIEQFF.

This clonotype was detected only a few times. V is TRBV11-2 and J is TRBJ1-1; D gene unclear. The germline gives CDR1 SGHAT, CDR2 FQNNGV. Trimming took off 2 bases at V and 6 bases at J, with 10 bases between the two ends. The CDR3 has 13 amino acids. In DNA form, the CDR3 reads TGTGCCAGCAGCTTATACCCCGCTGCTGAAGCTTTCTTT. Its protein is CASSLYPAAEAFF. Using reference TRBV11-2 and TRBJ1-1 for the parts outside the CDR3, the full variable domain is EAGVAQSPRYKIIEKRQSVAFWCNPISGHATLYWYQQILGQGPKLLIQFQNNGVVDDSQLPKDRFSAERLKGVDSTLKIQPAKLEDSAVYLCASSLYPAAEAFFGQGTRLTVV.

Ten or more counts support this clonotype. The genes are TRBV7-6 and TRBJ2-7; TRBD1 agrees at 12 bases. This CDR3 contains 17 residues. Per germline, CDR1 SGHVS and CDR2 FNYEAQ. V shed 2 bases, J shed 2 bases, and the junction held 7 bases outside the gene matches. CDR3 region: CASSLKAGQGATYEQYF. In DNA form, the CDR3 reads TGTGCCAGCAGCTTAAAAGCGGGACAGGGGGCGACCTACGAGCAGTACTTC.

This clonotype showed up many times. V and J are TRBV6-2 or TRBV6-3 and TRBJ2-5, with D possibly TRBD2 on 5 matching bases. V lost 6 bases to trimming and J lost 2 bases, with 22 bases between them. The CDR3 is made up of 17 amino acids. Germline CDR1 is MNHEY and CDR2 is SVGEGT. The CDR3 spells CASSPGLESITQETQYF. The DNA for the CDR3 is TGTGCCAGCAGCCCCGGACTGGAATCTATAACGCAAGAGACCCAGTACTTC.

This clonotype has ten or more counts. A clone one base away is much larger, so this may be a read error. This chain uses TRBV20-1 with TRBJ1-5; D remains unclear. V lost 0 bases to trimming and J lost 5 bases, with 14 bases between them. The CDR3 extends over 15 amino acids. Germline lookup yields CDR1 DFQATT and CDR2 SNEGSKA (reference sequence). The CDR3, as DNA: TGCAGTGCTAGAGATCCTTCAGGTGGACATCAGCCCCAGCATTTT. Residues: CSARDPSGGHQPQHF.

In its sample, this clonotype was seen many times. This chain links TRBV7-2 with TRBJ2-1; tentatively, D is TRBD1 (5 bases). Deletions cut 6 bases from V and 7 bases from J, with 13 bases between. Germline lookup yields CDR1 SGHTA and CDR2 FQGNSA. The CDR3 extends over 13 amino acids. The CDR3 spells CASRGEGDNEQFF. The CDR3 DNA sequence: TGTGCCAGCAGAGGTGAAGGGGATAATGAGCAGTTCTTC. Full variable domain (missing parts from reference TRBV7-2 and TRBJ2-1): GAGVSQSPSNKVTEKGKDVELRCDPISGHTALYWYRQSLGQGLEFLIYFQGNSAPDKSGLPSDRFSAERTGGSVSTLTIQRTQQEDSAVYLCASRGEGDNEQFFGPGTRLTVL.

This clonotype occurred many times. The genes are TRBV20-1 and TRBJ2-1; D unclear. The CDR3 has 14 amino acids. V gave up 2 bases and J gave up 4 bases, with 12 bases separating them. Per germline, CDR1 DFQATT and CDR2 SNEGSKA (reference sequence). This chain's CDR3 is CSARTAFEYNEQFF. CDR3 DNA sequence: TGCAGTGCTAGAACGGCTTTTGAGTACAATGAGCAGTTCTTC.

DNA for the CDR3: TGTGCCATCAGCATACAGGGGGCAGCGAACACTGAAGCTTTCTTT. Amino acid sequence: CAISIQGAANTEAFF. The chain is built from TRBV10-3 and TRBJ1-1; 9 bases fit TRBD1. V lost 6 bases and J lost 1; bases outside the gene matches: 6. The CDR3 length is 15 residues. Looked up from germline, CDR1 is ENHRY and CDR2 is SYGVKD.

This chain uses TRBV6-1 with TRBJ1-2; D ambiguous. Trimming left V 5 bases short and J 4 bases short, with 11 bases between. Germline V gives CDR1 MNHNS, CDR2 SASEGT. This CDR3 has 13 amino acids. CDR3 protein: CASSYGSTYGYTF. In nucleotides, the CDR3 is TGTGCCAGCAGTTACGGGTCTACCTATGGCTACACCTTC.

Ten or more counts support this clonotype. The chain recombines TRBV5-6 with TRBJ2-2, with D hard to call. CDR1 SGHDT and CDR2 YYEEEE come from the germline V gene. The CDR3 consists of 17 residues. V was cut by 0 bases and J by 1 base, with 13 bases left in between. The chain's CDR3 is CASSLGSVRLNTGELFF. The CDR3 bases are TGTGCCAGCAGCTTGGGATCGGTCAGGTTGAACACCGGGGAGCTGTTTTTT.

This clonotype was detected a few times. One end of the junction does not line up with germline, which may come from a read error. The chain carries TRBV5-1 and TRBJ1-1; TRBD1 might be the D (5 bases). The CDR3 is 15 residues long. The germline V gene has CDR1 SGHRS and CDR2 YFSETQ. CDR3 nucleotides: TGTGCCAGCAGCCCCTGGTTAACAGGGAACACTGAAGCTTTCTTT. It encodes CASSPWLTGNTEAFF.

The chain carries TRBV20-1 and TRBJ2-1; 14 nucleotides line up with TRBD2. V lost 3 bases to trimming and J lost 9 bases; unmatched junction nucleotides: 4. This CDR3 spans 14 amino acids. The germline V gene encodes CDR1 DFQATT and CDR2 SNEGSKA (reference sequence). The CDR3 loop is CSARGLAGVPEQFF. CDR3 coding DNA: TGCAGTGCTAGGGGACTAGCGGGAGTACCTGAGCAGTTCTTC.

Concerning this clonotype: A read error may explain this, as a much larger clone is one base away. This rearrangement joins TRBV5-8 to TRBJ2-7; either TRBD1 or TRBD2 may supply D (7 bases each). V lost 5 bases and J lost 3, with 15 bases in between. The CDR3 covers 14 residues. CDR1 is SGHTS and CDR2 is YDEGEE in the germline V gene. The CDR3 protein is CASRTGRAGYEQYF. CDR3 DNA: TGTGCCAGCAGGACAGGGAGGGCGGGCTACGAGCAGTACTTC.

The V call is TRBV7-3, the J call TRBJ1-2; 7 bases fit TRBD1. Germline V gives CDR1 SGHTA, CDR2 FQGTGA. The V and J ends lost 6 bases and 5 bases, in that order; junction bases with no gene match: 9. This CDR3 is 14 amino acids long. The CDR3 DNA is TGTGCCAGCAGTCCCAAGACAGGGATGTATGGCTACACCTTC. Translation: CASSPKTGMYGYTF.

A word on this clonotype: The conserved phenylalanine or tryptophan is not found at the CDR3 terminus, so this likely reflects a read error. The chain employs TRBV3-1 and TRBJ1-5; D call uncertain. The germline V gene encodes CDR1 LGHDT and CDR2 YNNKEL (reference sequence). The CDR3 length is 13 residues. Trimming removed 2 bases from V and 1 base from J, with 3 bases in between. CDR3 residues: CASSQNSNQPQHL. For the CDR3, the DNA is TGTGCCAGCAGCCAAAACAGCAATCAGCCCCAGCATCTT.

Many counts were recorded for this clonotype. The V gene is TRBV19, the J gene TRBJ2-5; TRBD1 agrees at 10 bases. The CDR3 loop spans 14 amino acids. The germline V gene encodes CDR1 LNHDA and CDR2 SQIVND (reference sequence). Trimming took 4 bases from V and 1 from J; bases not matched to a gene: 0. CDR3: CASSRTGGQETQYF. The CDR3 DNA is TGTGCCAGTAGTAGGACAGGGGGCCAAGAGACCCAGTACTTC.

This clonotype was seen more than once but under ten times. This sequence joins TRBV7-2 and TRBJ2-5; D remains unclear. V lost 1 base to trimming and J lost 6 bases, with 6 bases between them. This CDR3 contains 12 residues. In germline, CDR1 is SGHTA, CDR2 FQGNSA. The CDR3 is CASSLDLKTQYF. In DNA, the CDR3 is TGTGCCAGCAGCTTAGACTTAAAGACCCAGTACTTC. The full variable domain, in which reference TRBV7-2 and TRBJ2-5 provide the parts outside the CDR3, is GAGVSQSPSNKVTEKGKDVELRCDPISGHTALYWYRQSLGQGLEFLIYFQGNSAPDKSGLPSDRFSAERTGGSVSTLTIQRTQQEDSAVYLCASSLDLKTQYFGPGTRLLVL.

This clonotype was seen at least ten times. This chain uses TRBV19 with TRBJ2-2, with 12 nucleotides matching TRBD2. Germline CDR1 reads LNHDA; CDR2 reads SQIVND (reference sequence). CDR3 length: 16 amino acids. Trimming cost V 7 bases and J 5 bases; bases outside gene matches: 8. CDR3 coding DNA: TGTGCCAGTACCCTGACTAGCGGGGGTGCTACCGGGGAGCTGTTTTTT. Protein: CASTLTSGGATGELFF.

This clonotype was detected many times. This rearrangement joins TRBV14 to TRBJ2-3; D call uncertain. Deletions cut 6 bases from V and 5 bases from J, with 15 bases between. CDR3 length: 14 residues. The V gene's germline CDR1 is SGHDN and CDR2 FVKESK. The DNA for the CDR3 is TGTGCCAGCAGTGCCGCCCTGGTAGAAGATACGCAGTATTTT. Amino acids: CASSAALVEDTQYF.

This clonotype was recorded a few times. Given a much more abundant clone one base away, this may be a read error. CDR3 region: CASSRHRGRGEQYF. The DNA for the CDR3 is TGTGCCAGCAGCCGTCACAGGGGGCGGGGGGAGCAGTACTTC. This chain joins TRBV13 and TRBJ2-7; 9 nucleotides align to TRBD1. V lost 5 bases, J lost 7 bases, and 9 bases stayed unmatched. The germline CDR1 and CDR2 sequences are PRHDT and FYEKMQ (reference sequence). The CDR3 is made up of 14 amino acids.

The chain employs TRBV20-1 and TRBJ2-1, with 13 nucleotides matching TRBD2. J gave up 12 bases and V 5 bases, and 13 bases lay outside the gene matches. The CDR3 totals 15 residues. Germline values: CDR1 DFQATT, CDR2 SNEGSKA (reference sequence). This CDR3 is CSAETRTSGRDGQFF. CDR3 bases: TGCAGTGCTGAAACACGGACTAGCGGGAGAGATGGGCAGTTCTTC.

This chain links TRBV6-6 with TRBJ1-5; D is possibly TRBD1 (6 bases). From germline, CDR1 is MNHNY and CDR2 SVGAGI (reference sequence). V was clipped by 8 bases and J by 4 bases, with 15 bases between them. The CDR3 length is 14 residues. CDR3 in DNA: TGTGCCAGCCGTCGCGGGACACAGAATCAGCCCCAGCATTTT. This sequence encodes CASRRGTQNQPQHF.

The sample holds many counts of this clonotype. The chain carries TRBV7-2 and TRBJ2-3; 12 nucleotides align to TRBD2. Per germline, CDR1 SGHTA and CDR2 FQGNSA. The V and J ends lost 5 bases and 3 bases, in that order; junction bases with no gene match: 9. The CDR3 has 17 residues. The CDR3 DNA reads as TGTGCCAGCAGCCCCCGAATACTAGCGGGGGGAACAGATACGCAGTATTTT. Protein sequence: CASSPRILAGGTDTQYF.

The V and J genes are TRBV2 and TRBJ2-5; 7 bases fit TRBD1. Germline CDR1 is SNHLY and CDR2 is FYNNEI. The CDR3 runs to 14 residues. V trimming: 4 bases; J trimming: 3 bases; junction bases outside the gene matches: 5. In DNA form, the CDR3 reads TGTGCCAGCAGTGCAACAGGGGCAGAAGAGACCCAGTACTTC. It specifies CASSATGAEETQYF.

This clonotype was observed many times. The DNA for the CDR3 is TGTGCCAGCAGTTTGAGGGGGTCCTATAATTCACCCCTCCACTTT. This codes for CASSLRGSYNSPLHF. The chain employs TRBV12-3 or TRBV12-4 and TRBJ1-6, with a weak D call TRBD1 (6 bases). Trimming took 3 bases from V and 1 from J, leaving 7 bases between them. CDR3 length equals 15 residues.

This clonotype was seen ten or more times. CDR3 sequence: CAISESASVNTGELFF. DNA of the CDR3: TGTGCCATCAGTGAGTCCGCTAGCGTTAACACCGGGGAGCTGTTTTTT. This sequence joins TRBV10-3 and TRBJ2-2; possibly TRBD2 for D (6 bases). The CDR3 spans 16 residues. The V and J ends lost 0 bases and 2 bases respectively, with 10 bases between them. Germline lookup yields CDR1 ENHRY and CDR2 SYGVKD.